The source of this TCR beta chain is a study of blood T cell repertoires in COVID-19. Cohort 3 recovery required two negative PCRs, clearance, or symptom resolution. Trimming pared 3 bases from V and 4 bases from J, leaving 17 bases between. The germline V gene encodes CDR1 KGHSH and CDR2 LQKENI. CDR3 length: 16 amino acids. In the original processing: From reference gene primer amplification, estimates of nucleated cell counts were derived. TCRdb keeps only in-frame clones here, not all; method: immunoSEQ multiplex PCR. The V and J calls and clone size are taken from that table; D and trimming were inferred from the DNA. The table shows over 200,000 clones, with roughly 89% occurring only once.

The sequenced material came from PBMCs or T cells enriched from blood (not recorded which). This chain links TRBV18 with TRBJ2-3; D is perhaps TRBD2 (6 bases). This sequence was found in a man aged 40-55 years who had recovered from COVID-19. The CDR3 nucleotides are TGTGCCAGCTCACCTTCTTCCGGCGGGGTTGCAGATACGCAGTATTTT. Its translation: CASSPSSGGVADTQYF. The entire variable domain, with the rest obtained from reference TRBV18 and TRBJ2-3, is as follows: NAGVMQNPRHLVRRRGQEARLRCSPMKGHSHVYWYRQLPEEGLKFMVYLQKENIIDESGMPKERFSAEFPKEGPSILRIQQVVRGDSAAYFCASSPSSGGVADTQYFGPGTRLTVL.